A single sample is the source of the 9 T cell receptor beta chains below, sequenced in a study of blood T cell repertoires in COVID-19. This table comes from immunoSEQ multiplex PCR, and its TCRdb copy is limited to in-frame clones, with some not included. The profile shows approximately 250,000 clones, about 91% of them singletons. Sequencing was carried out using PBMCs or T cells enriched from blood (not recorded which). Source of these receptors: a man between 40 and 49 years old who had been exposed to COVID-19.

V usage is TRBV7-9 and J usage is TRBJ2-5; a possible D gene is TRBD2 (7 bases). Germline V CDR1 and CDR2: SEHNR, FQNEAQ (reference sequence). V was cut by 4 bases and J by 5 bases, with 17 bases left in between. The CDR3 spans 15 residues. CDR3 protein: CASSSVAGGRETQYF. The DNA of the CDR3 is TGTGCCAGCAGCTCCGTGGCCGGGGGGCGGGAGACCCAGTACTTC.

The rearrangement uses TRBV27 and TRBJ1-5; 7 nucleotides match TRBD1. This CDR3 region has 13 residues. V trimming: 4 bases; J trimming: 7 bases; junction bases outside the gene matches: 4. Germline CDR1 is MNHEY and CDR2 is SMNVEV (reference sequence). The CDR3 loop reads CASSSTGTQPQHF. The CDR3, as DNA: TGTGCCAGCAGTTCGACAGGGACCCAGCCCCAGCATTTT.

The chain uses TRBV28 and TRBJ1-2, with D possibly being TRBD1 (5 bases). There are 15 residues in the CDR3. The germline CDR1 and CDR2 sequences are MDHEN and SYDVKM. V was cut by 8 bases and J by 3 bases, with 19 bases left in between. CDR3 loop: CASLTSGQGDYGYTF. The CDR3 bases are TGTGCCAGCCTCACCTCCGGGCAGGGCGACTATGGCTACACCTTC.

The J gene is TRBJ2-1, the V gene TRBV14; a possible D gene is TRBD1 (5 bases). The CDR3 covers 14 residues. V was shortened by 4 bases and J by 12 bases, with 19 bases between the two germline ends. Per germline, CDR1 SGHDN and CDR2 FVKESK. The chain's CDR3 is CASSRQTQSPRQFF. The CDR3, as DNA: TGTGCCAGCAGCCGACAGACTCAATCCCCGCGGCAGTTCTTC.

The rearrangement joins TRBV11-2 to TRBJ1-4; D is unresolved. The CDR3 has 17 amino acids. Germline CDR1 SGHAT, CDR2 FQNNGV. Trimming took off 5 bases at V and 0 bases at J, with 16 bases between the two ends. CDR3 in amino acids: CASSPVRGKATNEKLFF. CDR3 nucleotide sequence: TGTGCCAGCAGCCCAGTGCGGGGAAAGGCAACTAATGAAAAACTGTTTTTT.

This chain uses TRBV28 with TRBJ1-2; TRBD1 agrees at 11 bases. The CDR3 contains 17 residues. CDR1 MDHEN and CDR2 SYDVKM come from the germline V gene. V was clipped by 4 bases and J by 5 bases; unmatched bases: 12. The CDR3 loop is CASSSSKSRDRGYGYTF. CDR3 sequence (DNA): TGTGCCAGCAGTTCCTCCAAAAGCCGGGACAGGGGGTATGGCTACACCTTC.

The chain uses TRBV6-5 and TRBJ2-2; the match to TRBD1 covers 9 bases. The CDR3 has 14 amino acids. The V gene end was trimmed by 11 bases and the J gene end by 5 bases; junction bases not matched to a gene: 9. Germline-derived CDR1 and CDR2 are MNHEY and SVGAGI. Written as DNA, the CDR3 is TGTGCCGTAACACCGGGACAGGGAACCGGGGAGCTGTTTTTT. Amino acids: CAVTPGQGTGELFF.

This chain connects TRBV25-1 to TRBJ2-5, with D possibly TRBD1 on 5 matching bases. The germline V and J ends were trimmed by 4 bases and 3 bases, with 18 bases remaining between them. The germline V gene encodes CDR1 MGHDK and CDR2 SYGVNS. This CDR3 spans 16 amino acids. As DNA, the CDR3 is TGTGCCAGCAGTGTCCCTACCCCGACAGAAGAAGAGACCCAGTACTTC. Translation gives CASSVPTPTEEETQYF.

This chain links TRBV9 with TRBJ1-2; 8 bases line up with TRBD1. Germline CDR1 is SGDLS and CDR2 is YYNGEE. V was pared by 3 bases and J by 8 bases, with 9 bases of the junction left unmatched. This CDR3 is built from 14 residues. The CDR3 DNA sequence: TGTGCCAGCAGCGCCCAGGGGGCGTTGAGCGGCTACACCTTC. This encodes CASSAQGALSGYTF.